This is a list of T cell receptor beta chains from one sample in a study of cytomegalovirus exposure and HLA in healthy donors. Sequenced by immunoSEQ multiplex PCR; TCRdb stores in-frame clones only, minus some. The data contain about 140,000 clones, about 75% of them singletons. The sequenced material came from PBMCs. These receptors came from a young man in good health and CMV-seropositive. The CDR3 runs from the conserved cysteine through the conserved F or W. A D gene is named only where the DNA matches it firmly. Not all rows give a size; the values are once, few, many and, for expanded clones, a class.

V: TRBV27; D: .; size: .; J: TRBJ1-4; CDR3: CASSSRTNEKLFF; DNA: TGTGCCAGCAGTTCAAGGACAAATGAAAAACTGTTTTTT
V: TRBV7-8; D: TRBD2; size: .; J: TRBJ2-7; CDR3: CASSLASLANYEQYF; DNA: TGTGCCAGCAGCTTAGCTTCACTAGCGAACTACGAGCAGTACTTC
V: TRBV29-1; D: TRBD1; size: .; J: TRBJ2-1; CDR3: CSGLAGTASSYNEQFF; DNA: TGCAGCGGCCTAGCTGGGACAGCGAGCTCCTACAATGAGCAGTTCTTC
V: TRBV21-1; D: .; size: .; J: TRBJ2-7; CDR3: CASSSEEREAYYEQYF; DNA: TGTGCCAGCAGCAGCGAAGAGCGGGAGGCCTACTACGAGCAGTACTTC
V: TRBV7-9; D: .; size: .; J: TRBJ2-5; CDR3: CSSSSHVETQYF; DNA: TGTTCCAGCAGCTCACACGTAGAGACCCAGTACTTC
V: TRBV5-6; D: .; size: once; J: TRBJ2-2; CDR3: CASSVTGIFTGELFF; DNA: TGTGCCAGCAGCGTAACAGGGATATTCACCGGGGAGCTGTTTTTT
V: TRBV11-2; D: .; size: once; J: TRBJ1-1; CDR3: CASSLAGYTEAFF; DNA: TGTGCCAGCAGCTTGGCAGGTTACACTGAAGCTTTCTTT
V: TRBV9; D: TRBD2; size: .; J: TRBJ2-3; CDR3: CASGGRGRGADTQYF; DNA: TGTGCCAGCGGCGGGAGGGGGCGGGGTGCAGATACGCAGTATTTT
V: TRBV28; D: .; size: once; J: TRBJ2-3; CDR3: CASRTPGVQVTQYF; DNA: TGTGCCAGCAGGACCCCAGGGGTCCAGGTTACGCAGTATTTT
V: TRBV2; D: TRBD1; size: .; J: TRBJ2-7; CDR3: CASRGRTGFYEQYF; DNA: TGTGCCAGCAGAGGGCGGACAGGATTCTACGAGCAGTACTTC
V: TRBV5-6; D: TRBD2; size: .; J: TRBJ2-1; CDR3: CASSLSGTSGSSPFF; DNA: TGTGCCAGCAGCTTATCAGGGACTAGCGGGAGTTCTCCGTTCTTC
V: TRBV19; D: .; size: .; J: TRBJ2-1; CDR3: CASSISGEQFF; DNA: TGTGCCAGTAGTATATCGGGTGAGCAGTTCTTC
V: TRBV4-2; D: .; size: .; J: TRBJ2-3; CDR3: CASSQAGGDTRYF; DNA: TGTGCCAGCAGCCAAGCGGGGGGCGATACGCGGTATTTT
V: TRBV30; D: TRBD1; size: .; J: TRBJ1-2; CDR3: CAWSVPRDRGRYTF; DNA: TGTGCCTGGAGTGTACCCCGGGACAGGGGCCGCTACACCTTC
V: TRBV28; D: .; size: .; J: TRBJ1-5; CDR3: CASRLSGGSGQPQHF; DNA: TGTGCCAGCAGACTTTCTGGGGGTAGCGGTCAGCCCCAGCATTTT
V: TRBV4-2; D: TRBD2; size: .; J: TRBJ2-3; CDR3: CASTNSPGLAGPDTQYF; DNA: TGTGCCAGCACCAATTCCCCGGGACTAGCGGGACCAGATACGCAGTATTTT
V: TRBV6-1; D: .; size: .; J: TRBJ1-1; CDR3: CASSSAGRQFTEAFF; DNA: TGTGCCAGCAGTTCTGCGGGCAGACAATTCACTGAAGCTTTCTTT
V: TRBV28; D: TRBD1; size: .; J: TRBJ1-4; CDR3: CASRAGTGNEKLFF; DNA: TGTGCCAGCAGAGCCGGGACAGGGAATGAAAAACTGTTTTTT
V: TRBV14; D: .; size: .; J: TRBJ2-1; CDR3: CASSQDGLPYNEQFF; DNA: TGTGCCAGCAGCCAAGATGGGCTACCCTACAATGAGCAGTTCTTC
V: TRBV18; D: TRBD2; size: .; J: TRBJ2-3; CDR3: CASSPQHGGSPDTQYF; DNA: TGTGCCAGCTCACCACAGCACGGCGGGAGCCCAGATACGCAGTATTTT
V: TRBV4-2; D: TRBD2; size: .; J: TRBJ2-7; CDR3: CASSQAGTSGRASEQYF; DNA: TGTGCCAGCAGCCAGGCCGGGACTAGCGGGAGGGCCTCCGAGCAGTACTTC
V: TRBV5-1; D: TRBD2; size: .; J: TRBJ2-3; CDR3: CASSLEGAGGTDTQYF; DNA: TGCGCCAGCAGCTTGGAAGGAGCGGGGGGCACAGATACGCAGTATTTT
V: TRBV7-8; D: TRBD1; size: .; J: TRBJ2-6; CDR3: CASSRRRGQGTKSGANVLTF; DNA: TGTGCCAGCAGCCGACGGAGGGGACAGGGGACGAAATCTGGGGCCAACGTCCTGACTTTC
V: TRBV2; D: .; size: .; J: TRBJ1-4; CDR3: CASRARVNEKLFF; DNA: TGTGCCAGCAGGGCCAGGGTCAATGAAAAACTGTTTTTT
V: TRBV6-4; D: .; size: .; J: TRBJ2-1; CDR3: CASSDSGGGYNEQFF; DNA: TGTGCCAGCAGTGACTCGGGAGGTGGCTACAATGAGCAGTTCTTC
V: TRBV30; D: .; size: .; J: TRBJ2-5; CDR3: CAWSPLDRTQYF; DNA: TGTGCCTGGAGTCCTCTGGACAGGACCCAGTACTTC
V: TRBV4-1; D: TRBD1; size: .; J: TRBJ1-5; CDR3: CASSPVPGQGPINQPQHF; DNA: TGCGCCAGCAGCCCCGTCCCGGGACAGGGGCCGATCAATCAGCCCCAGCATTTT
V: TRBV2; D: .; size: .; J: TRBJ2-1; CDR3: CASNSVRAYNEQFF; DNA: TGTGCCAGCAACTCGGTGCGAGCCTACAATGAGCAGTTCTTC
V: TRBV28; D: TRBD1; size: .; J: TRBJ1-5; CDR3: CASSLDRAVNQPQHF; DNA: TGTGCCAGCAGTTTAGACAGGGCCGTCAATCAGCCCCAGCATTTT
V: TRBV7-8; D: TRBD1; size: .; J: TRBJ1-5; CDR3: CASSPRRIGTGGHSNQPQHF; DNA: TGTGCCAGCAGCCCCAGGCGAATCGGGACAGGGGGGCATAGCAATCAGCCCCAGCATTTT
V: TRBV19; D: TRBD1; size: .; J: TRBJ1-5; CDR3: CASSQGQGANQPQHF; DNA: TGTGCCAGTAGCCAGGGACAGGGGGCCAATCAGCCCCAGCATTTT
V: TRBV5-1; D: TRBD1; size: .; J: TRBJ2-5; CDR3: CASSSGQPGGAQYF; DNA: TGCGCCAGCAGCTCGGGACAGCCAGGTGGGGCCCAGTACTTC
V: TRBV5-8; D: .; size: few; J: TRBJ2-7; CDR3: CASNNYEQYF; DNA: TGTGCCAGCAACAACTACGAGCAGTACTTC
V: TRBV9; D: TRBD2; size: once; J: TRBJ2-7; CDR3: CASSPGLAATYEQYF; DNA: TGTGCCAGCAGCCCGGGACTAGCGGCGACCTACGAGCAGTACTTC
V: TRBV30; D: .; size: .; J: TRBJ2-1; CDR3: CAWSASSYNEQFF; DNA: TGTGCCTGGAGTGCGAGCTCCTACAATGAGCAGTTCTTC
V: TRBV7-2; D: .; size: .; J: TRBJ1-6; CDR3: CASSFRTPKSSYNSPLHF; DNA: TGTGCCAGCAGCTTTCGGACACCGAAGAGCTCCTATAATTCACCCCTCCACTTT
V: TRBV7-2; D: .; size: .; J: TRBJ2-1; CDR3: CASSPEGFNSYNEQFF; DNA: TGTGCCAGCAGCCCGGAGGGTTTTAACTCCTACAATGAGCAGTTCTTC
V: TRBV5-1; D: TRBD2; size: .; J: TRBJ2-1; CDR3: CASSLAGLAVGEQFF; DNA: TGCGCCAGCAGCTTGGCTGGACTAGCAGTGGGTGAGCAGTTCTTC
V: TRBV2; D: .; size: once; J: TRBJ2-4; CDR3: CASTQSRILAKNIQYF; DNA: TGTGCCAGCACCCAGTCTAGGATTCTAGCCAAAAACATTCAGTACTTC
V: TRBV5-1; D: .; size: .; J: TRBJ1-3; CDR3: CASSLSGQALNTIYF; DNA: TGCGCCAGCAGCTTGAGTGGGCAGGCCTTAAACACCATATATTTT